Each of the 16 T cell receptor beta chains below was sequenced from the same sample in a study of shared clonotypes between healthy human individuals. This table comes from immunoSEQ multiplex PCR, and its TCRdb copy is limited to in-frame clones, with some not included. The table records over 2 million clones, just under 95% of them present only once. CD45RO-negative, CCR7-positively selected cells formed the naive CD8 fraction, excluding terminally differentiated effector memory CD45RA+ cells. Sequenced sample: naive CD8+ T cells sorted from blood. These TCRs come from a man aged 18 to 30 in good health.

The J gene is TRBJ2-7, the V gene TRBV11-2, with 7 bases aligning to TRBD1. After removal of 6 bases from V and 1 base from J, the junction contained 9 bases not matched to a gene. In germline, CDR1 is SGHAT, CDR2 FQNNGV. The CDR3 covers 15 residues. Written as DNA, the CDR3 is TGTGCCAGCAGAATCCGACAGGGTGGTTCCTACGAGCAGTACTTC. Amino acids: CASRIRQGGSYEQYF.

CDR3 loop: CASRLAEQFF. The CDR3 bases are TGCGCCAGCAGGCTCGCCGAGCAGTTCTTC. The V call is TRBV5-1, the J call TRBJ2-1; D call uncertain. The germline V gene encodes CDR1 SGHRS and CDR2 YFSETQ. CDR3 size: 10 residues. V lost 5 bases and J 10 bases, leaving 7 bases between the germline ends. Filled out from reference TRBV5-1 and TRBJ2-1, the complete variable domain reads KAGVTQTPRYLIKTRGQQVTLSCSPISGHRSVSWYQQTPGQGLQFLFEYFSETQRNKGNFPGRFSGRQFSNSRSEMNVSTLELGDSALYLCASRLAEQFFGPGTRLTVL.

The chain has TRBV10-2 and TRBJ1-1, with no clear D. Germline values: CDR1 WSHSY, CDR2 SAAADI. Trimming cost V 4 bases and J 0 bases, with 12 bases left between them. The CDR3 sequence is 15 residues long. This CDR3 is CASSATTELNTEAFF. The CDR3 DNA is TGCGCCAGCAGTGCCACAACAGAATTGAACACTGAAGCTTTCTTT.

V is TRBV11-2 and J is TRBJ2-1; D is possibly TRBD2 (5 bases). V shed 0 bases and J shed 2 bases, with 11 bases lying between them. The CDR3 contains 16 residues. CDR1 SGHAT and CDR2 FQNNGV come from the germline V gene. The CDR3 is CASSLDGRGPYNEQFF. CDR3 nucleotides: TGTGCCAGCAGCTTAGATGGGCGCGGGCCCTACAATGAGCAGTTCTTC.

The chain joins TRBV9 to TRBJ2-1, with TRBD1 as a possible D gene (6 bases). Trimming pared 3 bases from V and 0 bases from J, leaving 13 bases between. Germline lookup yields CDR1 SGDLS and CDR2 YYNGEE. This CDR3 is built from 16 residues. The CDR3, as DNA: TGTGCCAGCAGCGGAGGACAGCTAAGCTCCTACAATGAGCAGTTCTTC. Protein: CASSGGQLSSYNEQFF.

V usage is TRBV7-8 and J usage is TRBJ1-1, with 11 bases identical to TRBD1. Germline CDR1 reads SGHVS; CDR2 reads FQNEAQ. This CDR3 has 17 residues. V lost 4 bases to trimming and J lost 0 bases; unmatched junction nucleotides: 7. The CDR3 sequence is CASSSPGQGDLNTEAFF. DNA of the CDR3: TGTGCCAGCAGCTCACCGGGACAGGGGGATTTGAACACTGAAGCTTTCTTT.

V gene TRBV10-3 combines with J gene TRBJ2-7; TRBD1 aligns across 9 bases. V lost 6 bases and J lost 4; bases outside the gene matches: 4. The CDR3 extends over 13 amino acids. Germline V gives CDR1 ENHRY, CDR2 SYGVKD. CDR3 sequence reads: CAISDRGAYEQYF. The CDR3 nucleotides are TGTGCCATCAGCGACAGGGGGGCTTACGAGCAGTACTTC.

This chain connects TRBV6-5 to TRBJ2-7; 9 nucleotides align to TRBD1. CDR3 length equals 13 residues. After removal of 8 bases from V and 4 bases from J, the junction contained 6 bases not matched to a gene. Germline V gene lookup returns CDR1 MNHEY and CDR2 SVGAGI. The CDR3 DNA sequence: TGTGCCAGCGAAGGACAGGGGACGTACGAGCAGTACTTC. It specifies CASEGQGTYEQYF.

For this clone: Other DNA sequences in this sample translate to the same CDR3. The chain has TRBV9 and TRBJ1-3; no firm D call. Trimming took off 3 bases at V and 4 bases at J, with 5 bases between the two ends. The CDR3 extends over 12 amino acids. Germline lookup yields CDR1 SGDLS and CDR2 YYNGEE. The CDR3 here is CASSGTGNTIYF. CDR3 nucleotide sequence: TGTGCCAGCAGCGGTACAGGAAACACCATATATTTT.

The chain employs TRBV28 and TRBJ1-1, with D possibly matching TRBD1 (5 bases). This CDR3 contains 13 residues. Germline CDR1 and CDR2: MDHEN and SYDVKM. V was trimmed by 4 bases and J by 5 bases, leaving 11 bases between them. This chain's CDR3 is CASSWAEGTEAFF. CDR3 nucleotides: TGTGCCAGCAGTTGGGCTGAGGGGACTGAAGCTTTCTTT.

The chain combines TRBV7-9 with TRBJ2-7; D might be TRBD2 (5 bases). Germline-derived CDR1 and CDR2 are SEHNR and FQNEAQ (reference sequence). The V and J ends lost 5 bases and 4 bases respectively, with 15 bases between them. The CDR3 has 14 amino acids. CDR3 coding DNA: TGTGCCAGCAGCCAGGACTCGGGAAGTTACGAGCAGTACTTC. This gives the protein CASSQDSGSYEQYF.

The chain combines TRBV4-3 with TRBJ2-3; 7 nucleotides line up with TRBD2. V was pared by 1 base and J by 4 bases, with 5 bases of the junction left unmatched. Germline V CDR1 and CDR2: LGHNA, YSLEER. CDR3 size: 15 residues. DNA for the CDR3: TGCGCCAGCAGCCAAGTGCGGGAGAAGCCAGATACGCAGTATTTT. It specifies CASSQVREKPDTQYF.

The chain employs TRBV9 and TRBJ2-3; tentatively, D is TRBD2 (5 bases). Between the trimmed V and J ends, which lost 0 bases and 5 bases, there was a span of 10 bases. CDR1 SGDLS and CDR2 YYNGEE come from the germline V gene. This CDR3 is 14 amino acids long. The CDR3: CASSVGSGLDTQYF. The CDR3 bases are TGTGCCAGCAGCGTAGGGAGCGGCCTAGATACGCAGTATTTT.

V gene TRBV10-1 combines with J gene TRBJ2-3, with D perhaps matching TRBD1 or TRBD2 (5 bases each). Per germline, CDR1 WNHNN and CDR2 SYGVQD (reference sequence). The CDR3 has 16 residues. V was pared by 4 bases and J by 5 bases, with 19 bases between. The CDR3 reads CASSVGAEGEEDTQYF. In DNA form, the CDR3 reads TGCGCCAGCAGTGTAGGGGCAGAGGGAGAAGAAGATACGCAGTATTTT.

The chain combines TRBV5-4 with TRBJ1-2; 7 bases align to TRBD1. This CDR3 is 14 amino acids long. Germline values: CDR1 SGHNT, CDR2 YYREEE (reference sequence). Trimming cost V 5 bases and J 8 bases; bases outside gene matches: 12. DNA for the CDR3: TGTGCCAGCAGATTAGGCGAGGGGGCGTTGGGCTACACCTTC. This encodes CASRLGEGALGYTF.

CDR3 DNA sequence: TGTGCCAGCAGAACGGGGCATTACACTGGAAACACCATATATTTT. Amino acids: CASRTGHYTGNTIYF. The chain employs TRBV6-6 and TRBJ1-3; D is possibly TRBD1 (5 bases). Germline V gives CDR1 MNHNY, CDR2 SVGAGI (reference sequence). Trimming removed 6 bases at V and 2 bases at J, with 14 bases between. The CDR3 consists of 15 residues.